The entry that follows covers one T cell receptor (beta chain) sequence. V dropped 1 base and J dropped 5 bases, with 22 bases sitting between them. CDR1 and CDR2 (germline): MDHEN, SYDVKM. The CDR3 is made up of 18 amino acids. The PCR was carried out with 60 Vbeta primers and 13 Jbeta primers. Clones were sequenced by immunoSEQ multiplex PCR, and TCRdb holds only the in-frame ones, with some missing. The table shows just under 80,000 clones, with around 79% occurring only once. The sample comes from a study of cytomegalovirus exposure and HLA in healthy donors. Sequenced: PBMCs. The receptor was isolated from a man aged 40-49 years in good health and CMV-seronegative. The gene calls are TRBV28 and TRBJ2-3; D is perhaps TRBD2 (6 bases). The CDR3 region is CASSLSGGAPNVRDTQYF. In DNA form, the CDR3 reads TGTGCCAGCAGTTTATCGGGCGGGGCCCCGAACGTGAGAGATACGCAGTATTTT.